Below are 9 T cell receptor beta chains sequenced from a single sample in a study of shared clonotypes between healthy human individuals (dated by TCRdb to the early 2020s). CD8 naive samples consisted of CD45RO-negative cells that were positively selected for CCR7, yielding a CD45RA+CCR7+ population without TemRA cells. Library generation was performed with the immunoSEQ multiplex PCR assay. The source is immuneACCESS, and TCRdb retained only in-frame sequences with V and J called. Part of the clones is not carried over; for the studies checked, unresolved V genes explain less than half of this, and the remainder is unexplained. The sample yields approximately 1.9 million clones; 93% were counted once. About 1.7% of the sample is held by the ten biggest clonotypes. The sequenced sample consisted of naive CD8+ T cells from PBMCs. The cell subset or site label, read with the paper, signifies: CD45RA+CCR7+. These receptors originate from a man younger than 30 in good health. Some clones in this sample may be carry-over from other donors' samples.

The V call is TRBV10-3, the J call TRBJ2-7; the D call may be TRBD1 or TRBD2 (5 bases each). Germline V lookup: CDR1 ENHRY, CDR2 SYGVKD. V lost 3 bases to trimming and J lost 5 bases, with 17 bases between them. CDR3 size: 15 residues. DNA for the CDR3: TGTGCCATCAGTGACCCCGGGACCACTCCTAACGAGCAGTACTTC. Translated, it gives CAISDPGTTPNEQYF.

The rearrangement uses TRBV10-3 and TRBJ2-1, with 9 bases matching TRBD2. CDR1 is ENHRY and CDR2 is SYGVKD in the germline V gene. With V trimmed by 11 bases and J by 7 bases, 6 bases remained unmatched. The CDR3 has 12 amino acids. The CDR3 loop is CAGGGVWNEQFF. As DNA, the CDR3 is TGTGCCGGCGGGGGGGTCTGGAATGAGCAGTTCTTC.

The V and J genes are TRBV28 and TRBJ2-7; D possibly corresponds to TRBD1 (6 bases). CDR1 is MDHEN, CDR2 SYDVKM, per germline. This CDR3 spans 14 amino acids. The germline V and J ends were trimmed by 5 bases and 5 bases, with 16 bases remaining between them. The CDR3 nucleotides are TGTGCCAGCAGTCCACGGACATACAGGGACGAGCAGTACTTC. Translated: CASSPRTYRDEQYF.

This chain connects TRBV4-2 to TRBJ1-1; 8 bases map to TRBD1. Unmatched junction bases numbered 17, after V lost 4 bases and J lost 4 bases. Germline V CDR1 and CDR2: LGHNA, YNFKEQ. This CDR3 region has 18 residues. The CDR3 region is CASSPGPGGGIGSTEAFF. The CDR3 nucleotides are TGTGCCAGCAGCCCGGGGCCAGGGGGCGGGATTGGGAGCACTGAAGCTTTCTTT.

The count of this clone is one. This chain links TRBV4-1 with TRBJ2-5; D is possibly TRBD2 (6 bases). V was shortened by 0 bases and J by 2 bases, with 13 bases between the two germline ends. Germline-derived CDR1 and CDR2 are MGHRA and YSYEKL. The length of the CDR3 is 16 residues. The CDR3 nucleotides read TGCGCCAGCAGCCAAGATCTGCGGGGTTGGCAAGAGACCCAGTACTTC. Translating it yields CASSQDLRGWQETQYF.

The V gene is TRBV7-3, the J gene TRBJ2-1; D unclear. Deletions cut 5 bases from V and 2 bases from J, with 16 bases between. Germline CDR1 and CDR2: SGHTA and FQGTGA. This CDR3 has 16 residues. CDR3 sequence reads: CASSHPPVGPYNEQFF. The CDR3 DNA reads as TGTGCCAGCAGCCACCCCCCCGTAGGGCCCTACAATGAGCAGTTCTTC.

This sequence joins TRBV10-3 and TRBJ2-6; 8 bases fit TRBD1. The CDR3 is 14 residues long. CDR1 and CDR2 (germline): ENHRY, SYGVKD. V trimming: 10 bases; J trimming: 4 bases; junction bases outside the gene matches: 6. The CDR3 region is CATNRGSGANVLTF. The CDR3 coding sequence is TGTGCCACAAACAGGGGGAGCGGGGCCAACGTCCTGACTTTC.

The chain combines TRBV4-3 with TRBJ2-1; 11 bases fit TRBD2. CDR3 length: 18 amino acids. The germline CDR1 and CDR2 sequences are LGHNA and YSLEER. With V trimmed by 1 base and J by 4 bases, 9 bases remained unmatched. CDR3 region: CASSQVRASGRLYNEQFF. The DNA of the CDR3 is TGCGCCAGCAGCCAAGTTAGGGCTAGCGGGAGGTTATACAATGAGCAGTTCTTC.

The chain links TRBV9 to TRBJ2-3; tentative D call: TRBD1 (6 bases). This CDR3 spans 15 amino acids. CDR1 and CDR2 from the germline V gene are SGDLS and YYNGEE. Between the trimmed V and J ends, which lost 0 bases and 6 bases, there was a span of 14 bases. The DNA of the CDR3 is TGTGCCAGCAGCGTAGCAGGGGTGCCCGTGGATACGCAGTATTTT. Protein: CASSVAGVPVDTQYF.